The sequence of this TCR beta chain was determined in a study of a mutant IDH1 vaccine in newly diagnosed glioma. Study at large: Sex among treated patients split about 60% male, roughly 38% female; mean age was roughly 42 years. Overall study findings and caveats: Most patients, 90% to 95%, showed vaccine-induced immune responses.

Regarding this clone: The antigen is undetermined.

Profiled with immunoSEQ multiplex PCR; TCRdb holds only in-frame clones, not every one. The sample includes 33,000 or so clones, roughly 80% of them seen just once. As for time point: week 35, safety follow-up. The investigators gave 300 ug of mutant IDH1 20-mer peptide in each vaccine dose, together with topical imiquimod. Deletions cut 3 bases from V and 5 bases from J, with 13 bases between. Germline V lookup: CDR1 LNHDA, CDR2 SQIVND (reference sequence). The CDR3 spans 14 residues. The chain carries TRBV19 and TRBJ2-5, with D perhaps TRBD2 (6 bases). The clonotype comes from a woman in her 30s with glioma. Some clones in this sample may be carry-over from other donors' samples. The source was PBMCs, collected from a glioma patient whose treatment included an IDH1 peptide vaccine. CDR3 sequence reads: CASSMGLLLETQYF. The CDR3 DNA reads TGTGCCAGTAGTATGGGACTCCTTTTGGAGACCCAGTACTTC.